What follows is one T cell receptor beta chain and its context. This specimen belongs to a study of control samples from healthy donors and cancer patients. The assay was immunoSEQ multiplex PCR, and TCRdb's table has in-frame clones only and misses some. This table has about 86,000 clones, about 88% appearing once. The material sequenced was PBMCs. The sequence was collected from a woman in her 50s with colorectal cancer.

The CDR3 DNA follows: TGTGCCAGCACGAAGGCCGGGGAGCTGTTTTTT. Protein product: CASTKAGELFF. The V and J genes are TRBV6-5 and TRBJ2-2; D is uncertain. This CDR3 is built from 11 residues. V was cut by 7 bases and J by 6 bases, with 6 bases left in between. Germline V gene sequence: CDR1 MNHEY, CDR2 SVGAGI.